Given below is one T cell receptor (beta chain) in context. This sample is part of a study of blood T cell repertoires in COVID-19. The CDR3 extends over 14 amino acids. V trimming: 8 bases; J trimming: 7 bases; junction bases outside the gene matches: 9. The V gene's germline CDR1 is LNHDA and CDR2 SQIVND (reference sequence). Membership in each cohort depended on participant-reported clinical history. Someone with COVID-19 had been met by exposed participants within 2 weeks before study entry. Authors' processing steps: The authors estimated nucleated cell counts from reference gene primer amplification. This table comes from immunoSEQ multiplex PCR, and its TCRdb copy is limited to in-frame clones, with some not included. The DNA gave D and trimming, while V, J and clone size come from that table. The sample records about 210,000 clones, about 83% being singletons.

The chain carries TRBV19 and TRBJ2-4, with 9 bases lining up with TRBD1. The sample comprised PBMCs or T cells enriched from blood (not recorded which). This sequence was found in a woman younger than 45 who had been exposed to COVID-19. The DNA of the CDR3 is TGTGCCAGTTCACTACAGGGGGCAGGGAACATTCAGTACTTC. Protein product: CASSLQGAGNIQYF.